The 5 T cell receptor beta chains below were found in one sample sequenced in a study of cytomegalovirus exposure and HLA in healthy donors. PCR involved 60 Vbeta and 13 Jbeta primers. Method: immunoSEQ multiplex PCR; TCRdb's copy keeps in-frame clones and lacks some. The repertoire holds fewer than 150,000 clones, 76% seen once, with around 3.1% in the top ten. The specimen sequenced was PBMCs. Receptor source: a man aged 35 to 55 in good health and CMV-seronegative.

The chain employs TRBV27 and TRBJ1-1; D not resolved. The V and J ends lost 0 bases and 10 bases respectively, with 15 bases between them. The germline V gene has CDR1 MNHEY and CDR2 SMNVEV (reference sequence). The CDR3 is 14 residues long. CDR3 amino acids: CASSLSRMEVGAFF. The CDR3 nucleotides are TGTGCCAGCAGTTTATCGAGGATGGAAGTAGGAGCTTTCTTT.

This clone was recorded once. The V call is TRBV7-2, the J call TRBJ2-1, with a possible D match to TRBD2 (7 bases). The CDR3 loop spans 15 amino acids. Germline CDR1 and CDR2: SGHTA and FQGNSA. Trimming removed 1 base from V and 9 bases from J, with 16 bases in between. The CDR3, as DNA: TGTGCCAGCAGCTTAGTGGCGGGGGCGACCGCTGAGCAGTTCTTC. Protein product: CASSLVAGATAEQFF.

This clone was detected only once. The junction shows a germline mismatch at one end, possibly a read error. CDR3 DNA sequence: TGTGCCAGCAGAGAAGGGACAGGGCGCAACGTCCTGACTTTC. Its translation: CASREGTGRNVLTF. The V call is TRBV2, the J call TRBJ2-6; 9 bases fit TRBD1. There are 14 residues in the CDR3. Germline CDR1 reads SNHLY; CDR2 reads FYNNEI.

V usage is TRBV7-2 and J usage is TRBJ2-1, with 7 bases identical to TRBD1. V shed 1 base, J shed 10 bases, and the junction held 10 bases outside the gene matches. CDR1 is SGHTA and CDR2 is FQGNSA in the germline V gene. CDR3 length: 15 residues. CDR3 in amino acids: CASSLGRLEGGEQFF. The CDR3 bases are TGTGCCAGCAGCTTAGGTCGGCTAGAAGGGGGCGAGCAGTTCTTC.

In its sample, this clone was seen a few times. The V and J genes are TRBV27 and TRBJ1-6, with D unresolved. V dropped 5 bases and J dropped 3 bases, with 8 bases sitting between them. Germline V CDR1 and CDR2: MNHEY, SMNVEV (reference sequence). This CDR3 region has 14 residues. The CDR3 DNA sequence: TGTGCCAGCAGTGAGGGTTACTATAATTCACCCCTCCACTTT. Translating it yields CASSEGYYNSPLHF.